This T cell receptor beta chain was sequenced in a study of blood T cell repertoires in COVID-19. Across the study: T cells, B-cell-depleted T cells, or PBMCs supplied cDNA or gDNA.

Per the authors' pipeline: Reference gene primer amplification gave estimated nucleated cell counts. Repertoires were generated with immunoSEQ multiplex PCR, while TCRdb's copy carries only in-frame clones and drops some. V and J calls and clone size are those listed in that table; D and trimming were worked out from the DNA. Of about 380,000 clones listed, approximately 87% were seen once; the top ten hold approximately 1.3%. Participants were aged 18 to 89 years, lived in about 26 US areas, and enrolled virtually. Clinical history as reported by participants underpinned cohort assignment. As for this clone: Distinct nucleotide sequences in the sample also encode this CDR3.

CDR1 is LGHDT, CDR2 YNNKEL, per germline (reference sequence). The CDR3 loop spans 14 amino acids. Trimming removed 4 bases at V and 1 base at J, with 10 bases between. Material: PBMCs or T cells enriched from blood (not recorded which). The rearrangement links TRBV3-1 (or the pseudogene TRBV3-2) to TRBJ1-1; D call uncertain. The TCR comes from a man aged 30 to 39 who had recovered from COVID-19. CDR3 in amino acids: CASSPPGRNTEAFF. The CDR3 DNA reads as TGTGCCAGCAGCCCTCCCGGGAGGAACACTGAAGCTTTCTTT.